The T cell receptor (beta chain) under discussion was sequenced for a study of T cells in Graves' hyperthyroidism and ophthalmopathy. On the study more broadly: Peripheral blood was collected at initial diagnosis, before any treatment. Findings and caveats of the study: In simple terms, a model built on 13 V-J features told ophthalmopathy apart from stable hyperthyroidism. Blood also carried most thyroid clonotypes expanded above 0.001.

In this sample, this clonotype turned up many times. Its matching antigen is unknown. V was trimmed by 3 bases and J by 1 base, leaving 10 bases between them. There are 14 residues in the CDR3. CDR1 is SGHKS, CDR2 YYEKEE, per germline (reference sequence). PBMCs were derived from more than 8 ml fresh peripheral blood. Amplification of TCR beta CDR3 regions was performed using RNA transcripts as template. The HTBI primer set drove a first-round RT-PCR of the TCR CDR3. Using its own MiXCR run on the multiplex PCR reads, TCRdb lists one record per CDR3 protein. The sample yields about 350,000 distinct CDR3 sequences, approximately 15% seen once.

V and J are TRBV5-5 and TRBJ1-1; D uncertain. The receptor comes from a woman in her 30s with Graves' hyperthyroidism. What was sequenced was blood. CDR3 sequence: CASSWGFGNTEAFF. The DNA for the CDR3 is TGTGCCAGCAGCTGGGGATTTGGGAACACTGAAGCTTTCTTT.